This entry features one TCR beta chain sequence. Its antigen is unidentified. The data were obtained in a study of T cell responses to AZD1222 COVID-19 vaccine. The study, taken as a whole, reports: Females outnumbered males among donors, who were mostly white British; clonal diversity was possibly underestimated. Unmutated regions of variants are reportedly targeted by nearly half of spike-specific TCRs.

V was trimmed by 6 bases and J by 7 bases, leaving 22 bases between them. The CDR3 is 15 amino acids. The germline V gene encodes CDR1 SQVTM and CDR2 ANQGSEA. Generated by immunoSEQ multiplex PCR, the TCRdb table keeps only in-frame clones and is missing some. The sample has 95,000 to 150,000 clones, almost 95% seen once. The starting material was peripheral blood, obtained on day 0 of AZD1222 vaccination. This TCR was sampled from an adult in good health. The chain recombines TRBV29-1 with TRBJ2-1; possibly TRBD1 or TRBD2 for D (6 bases each). CDR3 protein: CSVSPRGPARNEQFF. The CDR3 bases are TGCAGCGTCTCGCCTCGGGGGCCAGCCAGAAATGAGCAGTTCTTC.